This T cell receptor beta chain was sequenced in a study of T-cell reconstitution after alpha-beta-depleted transplantation in children. This clonotype was picked up many times. Antigen specificity is unknown. General study results and limits: Diversity of TCRbeta at day 60 was high in some patients, arising from surviving recipient T cells and thymic progenitors.

The CDR3 loop spans 14 amino acids. The V and J ends lost 0 bases and 3 bases, in that order; junction bases with no gene match: 2. CDR1 and CDR2 from the germline V gene are SGHRS and YFSETQ. Construction of the TCRbeta library involved unique molecular identifiers. MiXCR, run by TCRdb on the PCR reads, gives a single entry per CDR3 protein. The table shows roughly 570,000 distinct CDR3 sequences, with about a quarter occurring only once. Specimen: PBMCs, collected before TCRalphabeta/CD19-depleted stem cell transplant. The chain combines TRBV5-1 with TRBJ2-7; the match to TRBD2 covers 8 bases. The sequence was obtained from a boy under three years old with Wiskott-Aldrich syndrome, due to receive a stem cell transplant. CDR3 nucleotides: TGCGCCAGCAGCTTGGGGACTAGCAGCTACGAGCAGTACTTC. Its translation is CASSLGTSSYEQYF.